This T cell receptor (beta chain) is drawn from a study of T-cell memory formation after mild COVID-19. The CDR3 has 14 amino acids. The germline V gene encodes CDR1 SSHAT and CDR2 FNYEAQ (reference sequence). V lost 5 bases and J 3 bases, leaving 10 bases between the germline ends. Using its own MiXCR run on the 5' RACE reads, TCRdb lists one record per CDR3 protein. Of hundreds of thousands of distinct CDR3 sequences listed, 20% are singletons. The sequenced sample was PBMCs or a T cell subset sorted from them (not recorded which). The clonotype comes from an adult woman who had mild COVID-19 (a few samples of this study predate the infection). Cell type and time point are not known. The V gene is TRBV7-7, the J gene TRBJ2-2; TRBD1 or TRBD2 may be the D gene (6 bases each). The CDR3 loop reads CASSPRGDTGELFF. Here the CDR3 DNA reads TGTGCCAGCAGCCCGAGGGGGGACACCGGGGAGCTGTTTTTT.